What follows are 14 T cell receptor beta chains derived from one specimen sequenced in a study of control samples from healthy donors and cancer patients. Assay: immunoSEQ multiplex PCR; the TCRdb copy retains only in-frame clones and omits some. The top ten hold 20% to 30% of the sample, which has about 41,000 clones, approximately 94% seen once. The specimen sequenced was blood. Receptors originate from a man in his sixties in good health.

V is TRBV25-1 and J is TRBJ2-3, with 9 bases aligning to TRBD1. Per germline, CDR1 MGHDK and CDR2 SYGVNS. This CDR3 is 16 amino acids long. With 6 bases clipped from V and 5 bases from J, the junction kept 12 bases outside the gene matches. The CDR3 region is CASRPNTGGAGDTQYF. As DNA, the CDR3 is TGTGCCAGCAGGCCAAATACAGGGGGCGCGGGAGATACGCAGTATTTT.

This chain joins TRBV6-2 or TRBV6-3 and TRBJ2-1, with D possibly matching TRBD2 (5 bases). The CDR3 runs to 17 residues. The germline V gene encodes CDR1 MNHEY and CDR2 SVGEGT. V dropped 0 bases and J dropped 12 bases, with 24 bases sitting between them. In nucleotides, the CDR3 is TGTGCCAGCAGTTACTCCGCCGAGGGCGGGTCCCCAGCTTCGCAGTTCTTC. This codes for CASSYSAEGGSPASQFF.

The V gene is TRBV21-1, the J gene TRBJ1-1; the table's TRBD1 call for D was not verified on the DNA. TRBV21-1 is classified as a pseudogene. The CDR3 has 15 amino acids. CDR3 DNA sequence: TGTGCCAGCAGCAAAGGTGGGGACAGGGGGGTTGAAGCTTTCTTT. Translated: CASSKGGDRGVEAFF.

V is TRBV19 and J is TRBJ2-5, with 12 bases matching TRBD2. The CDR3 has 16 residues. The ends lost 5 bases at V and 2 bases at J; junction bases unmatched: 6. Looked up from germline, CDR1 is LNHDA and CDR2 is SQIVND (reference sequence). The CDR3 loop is CASSSGLAGFQETQYF. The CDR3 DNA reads TGTGCCAGTAGTTCCGGACTAGCGGGATTTCAAGAGACCCAGTACTTC.

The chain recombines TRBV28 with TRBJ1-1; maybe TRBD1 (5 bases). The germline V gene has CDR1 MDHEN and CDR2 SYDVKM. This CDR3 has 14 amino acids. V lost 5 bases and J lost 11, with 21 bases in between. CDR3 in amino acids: CASSVRRGLLGAFF. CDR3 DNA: TGTGCCAGCAGTGTGCGGAGGGGACTGCTCGGGGCTTTCTTT.

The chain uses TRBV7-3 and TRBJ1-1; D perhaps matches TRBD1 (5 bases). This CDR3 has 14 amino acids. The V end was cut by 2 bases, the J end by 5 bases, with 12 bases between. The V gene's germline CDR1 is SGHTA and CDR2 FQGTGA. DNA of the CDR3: TGTGCCAGCAGCTTAGAGGGGATAGGGACTGAAGCTTTCTTT. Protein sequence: CASSLEGIGTEAFF.

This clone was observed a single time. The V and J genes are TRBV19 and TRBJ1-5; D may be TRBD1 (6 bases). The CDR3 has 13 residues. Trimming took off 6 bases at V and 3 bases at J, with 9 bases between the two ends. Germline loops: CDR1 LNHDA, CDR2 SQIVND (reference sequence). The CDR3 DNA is TGTGCCAGTAGAGACAGGAACAATCAGCCCCAGCATTTT. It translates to CASRDRNNQPQHF.

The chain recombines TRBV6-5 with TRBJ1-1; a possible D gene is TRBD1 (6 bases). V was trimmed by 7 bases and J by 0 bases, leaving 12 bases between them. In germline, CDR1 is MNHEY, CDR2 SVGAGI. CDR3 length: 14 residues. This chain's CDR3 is CASTLDSMNTEAFF. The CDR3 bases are TGTGCCAGCACCCTGGACAGCATGAACACTGAAGCTTTCTTT.

The CDR3 sequence: CASSFWTGGHYGYTF. The CDR3 DNA follows: TGTGCCAGCAGTTTTTGGACAGGGGGGCACTATGGCTACACCTTC. The J gene is TRBJ1-2, the V gene TRBV28; 10 nucleotides line up with TRBD1. The length of the CDR3 is 15 residues. Germline V gene data show CDR1 as MDHEN and CDR2 as SYDVKM. Trimming took 3 bases from V and 3 from J; bases not matched to a gene: 4.

CDR3 loop: CASSQPGQLNQPQHF. Here the CDR3 DNA reads TGTGCCAGCAGCCAACCGGGACAGCTAAATCAGCCCCAGCATTTT. The chain links TRBV6-5 to TRBJ1-5; 7 bases fit TRBD1. Germline V lookup: CDR1 MNHEY, CDR2 SVGAGI. The CDR3 has 15 amino acids. V was pared by 6 bases and J by 4 bases, with 9 bases of the junction left unmatched.

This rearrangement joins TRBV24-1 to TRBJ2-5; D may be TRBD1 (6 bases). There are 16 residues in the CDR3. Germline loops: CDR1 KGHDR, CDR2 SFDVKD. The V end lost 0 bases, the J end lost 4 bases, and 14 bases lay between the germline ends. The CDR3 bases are TGTGCCACCAGTGATTTGCATAGGGGGACCCCAGAGACCCAGTACTTC. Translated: CATSDLHRGTPETQYF.

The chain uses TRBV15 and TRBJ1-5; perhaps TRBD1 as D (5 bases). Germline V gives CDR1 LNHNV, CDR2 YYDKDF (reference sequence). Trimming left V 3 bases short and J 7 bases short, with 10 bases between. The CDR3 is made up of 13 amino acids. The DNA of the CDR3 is TGTGCCACCAGCAGCAGGGAACGACAGCCCCAGCATTTT. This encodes CATSSRERQPQHF. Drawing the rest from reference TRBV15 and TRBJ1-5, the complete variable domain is DAMVIQNPRYQVTQFGKPVTLSCSQTLNHNVMYWYQQKSSQAPKLLFHYYDKDFNNEADTPDNFQSRRPNTSFCFLDIRSPGLGDTAMYLCATSSRERQPQHFGDGTRLSIL.

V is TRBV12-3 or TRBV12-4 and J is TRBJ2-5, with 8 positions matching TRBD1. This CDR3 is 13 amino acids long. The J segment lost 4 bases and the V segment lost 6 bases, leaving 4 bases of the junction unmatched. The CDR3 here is CASRKDRAETQYF. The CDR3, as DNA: TGTGCCAGCAGGAAGGACAGGGCAGAGACCCAGTACTTC.

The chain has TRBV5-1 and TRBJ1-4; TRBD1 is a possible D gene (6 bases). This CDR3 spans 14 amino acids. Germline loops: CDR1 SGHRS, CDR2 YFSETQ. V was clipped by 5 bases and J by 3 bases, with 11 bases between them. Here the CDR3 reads CASRRGGPNEKLFF. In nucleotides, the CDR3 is TGCGCCAGCAGAAGAGGGGGGCCTAATGAAAAACTGTTTTTT.